This entry is about one T cell receptor beta chain. Its specific antigen is unknown. No base quality values were provided; no much bigger clone lies one nucleotide off. Whole blood was collected in K2EDTA tubes by collaborating institutions according to the institutions' own protocols. Collaborator samples were shipped for TCRbeta analysis as frozen whole blood, isolated PBMCs, or DNA extracted from either sample type. The sample is drawn from a study of blood T cell repertoires in COVID-19 (dated by TCRdb to the early 2020s). About the investigation overall: Collaborator samples came from the United States, Italy and Spain and covered acute and convalescent phases of COVID-19. The material from the prospective study consisted of cDNA or gDNA derived from T cells, B-cell-depleted T cells, or PBMCs. Subjects who had been exposed to COVID-19, were actively infected with it, or had recovered from it provided the deeply sampled blood TCRbeta repertoires that made up the dataset. The repertoires were released in a freely available public database meant as a resource for research on the immune response to SARS-CoV-2. Samples were obtained from the ongoing ImmuneRACE study (first 160 participants) and from approximately 1,200 subjects provided by 6 global collaborators. A de-identified subject ID, COVID-19 status, age in years and sex were almost always included in the sample metadata. Where available, HLA class I and class II types were taken from metadata supplied by the sample provider and were not determined by assay-based typing.

The immunoSEQ Assay, a bias-controlled multiplex PCR, was used to amplify TCRbeta CDR3 regions from genomic DNA. Concerning the study's data processing: The number of nucleated cells in each sample was estimated by amplification of reference gene primers within the assay. To quantify the absolute abundance of each unique TCRbeta CDR3 rearrangement, sequence reads were collapsed and filtered. Productive Simpson clonality was computed per sample as the square root of Simpson's diversity index over productive rearrangements. TCRdb obtained this table from immuneACCESS and retained in-frame rearrangements with V and J assigned. These tables miss some clones; where compared with another copy, unresolved V genes account for less than half of the shortfall, and the remainder is unexplained. V, J and clone size derive from that table, while D and trimming were established from the DNA sequence. The sample records 300,000 or so clones, about 90% of which are singletons. In total, the top ten clones hold 3% to 4% of the sample.

Overall study results and their limits: How much clinical and demographic metadata was included differed by source and by participant, and the metadata was provided uncurated.

Including cysteine and phenylalanine, the CDR3 has 21 amino acids. Of the read, only the CDR3 DNA is kept; its 63 bases are in frame from base 1. The rearranged segments are TRBV21-1 and TRBJ2-1; no check of the table's D call, TRBD2, against the DNA was made. TRBV21-1 is a documented pseudogene. The sequenced sample consisted of peripheral blood. This clonotype was sampled from a middle-aged woman with acute or convalescent COVID-19. The sequenced DNA is TGTGCCAGCAGCAAAGCAGGCGGACTAGCGGGGGTCCCACCATCTCGTAATGAGCAGTTCTTC. This is translated as CASSKAGGLAGVPPSRNEQFF.